The present TCR beta chain was sequenced within a study of cytomegalovirus exposure and HLA in healthy donors. Study as a whole: The platform used for the approximately 120 validation repertoires matched that of the approximately 670 first-cohort repertoires, a later analysis reported. Study-wide results and caveats: The study designated around 150 TCR beta chains cytomegalovirus-associated. Many donors carried some public TCRs, although rarity characterized most TCR sequences.

Sequencing used immunoSEQ multiplex PCR; TCRdb keeps in-frame clones, though not all of them. This sample carries about 110,000 clones, roughly 90% of them seen once, and the ten largest clones take 1.4% to 1.5%. On this clone itself: The antigen remains unidentified.

This CDR3 contains 17 residues. Looked up from germline, CDR1 is SNHLY and CDR2 is FYNNEI. V lost 7 bases, J lost 7 bases, and 18 bases stayed unmatched. The donors were part of the validation cohort of 100 to 150 subjects. That cohort was separate from the first cohort, which comprised 700 or so subjects. The V call is TRBV2, the J call TRBJ2-1; 8 bases match TRBD1. The sequence came from a woman between 25 and 40 years old in good health and CMV-seropositive. The source material was PBMCs. As DNA, the CDR3 is TGTGCCAGCAAGGGGACAGGACGACTAGGATTGAGAAATGAGCAGTTCTTC. Translated: CASKGTGRLGLRNEQFF.